A selection of T cell receptor beta chains follows, all from one sample in a study of shared clonotypes between healthy human individuals. The table came from immunoSEQ multiplex PCR; TCRdb's copy has only in-frame clones and leaves some out. Here the sample spans about 2.1 million clones, roughly 93% being singletons. Sequencing was done on a sample of naive CD8+ T cells from PBMCs. The receptor set was obtained from a man in his late teens or twenties in good health. Some clones in this sample may be carry-over from other donors' samples. Both conserved end residues are part of each CDR3. The D gene is left open where the match is weak. Clone size is shown for a subset of rows, as once, few, many or a class of expanded clone.

size	D	V	J	CDR3	DNA
-	TRBD2	TRBV28	TRBJ2-7	CASSLFRLDSGRVSYEQYF	TGTGCCAGCAGTTTATTCCGATTAGATAGCGGGAGGGTCTCCTACGAGCAGTACTTC
-	TRBD2	TRBV9	TRBJ2-1	CASSVEGTSRNEQFF	TGTGCCAGCAGCGTAGAAGGGACTAGCAGGAATGAGCAGTTCTTC
-	-	TRBV7-8	TRBJ1-1	CASSLDPAGHVNTEAFF	TGTGCCAGCAGCTTAGACCCCGCCGGGCACGTGAACACTGAAGCTTTCTTT
-	-	TRBV7-9	TRBJ1-2	CASSPAAPYGYTF	TGTGCCAGCAGCCCCGCAGCGCCCTATGGCTACACCTTC
-	-	TRBV7-9	TRBJ1-2	CASSLLGSPNYGYTF	TGTGCCAGCAGCTTGCTGGGGTCGCCTAACTATGGCTACACCTTC
-	-	TRBV28	TRBJ1-4	CASSRFRQFVTFATNEKLFF	TGTGCCAGCAGTCGCTTTCGGCAGTTCGTAACCTTTGCAACTAATGAAAAACTGTTTTTT
-	TRBD2	TRBV9	TRBJ2-3	CASSASGSSTDTQYF	TGTGCCAGCAGCGCTAGCGGGAGCAGCACAGATACGCAGTATTTT
-	TRBD2	TRBV6-1	TRBJ2-7	CASSESIGRGSYEQYF	TGTGCCAGCAGTGAATCTATCGGGAGGGGTTCCTACGAGCAGTACTTC
-	-	TRBV5-6	TRBJ2-1	CASSTGTFFSHEQFF	TGTGCCAGCAGCACCGGGACTTTTTTCAGCCATGAGCAGTTCTTC
-	TRBD2	TRBV9	TRBJ2-7	CASSTRGSGAYEQYF	TGTGCCAGCAGCACCCGGGGTAGCGGGGCCTACGAGCAGTACTTC
-	-	TRBV5-4	TRBJ1-1	CASSRPDLNTEAFF	TGTGCCAGCAGCCGGCCGGACTTGAACACTGAAGCTTTCTTT
-	-	TRBV29-1	TRBJ1-1	CSVRSRGAEAFF	TGCAGCGTTCGGTCGCGCGGGGCTGAAGCTTTCTTT
-	-	TRBV28	TRBJ2-3	CASSFGTTSYTQYF	TGTGCCAGCAGTTTCGGTACTACTAGTTATACGCAGTATTTT
-	TRBD1	TRBV11-2	TRBJ2-1	CASSWAGQGSFF	TGTGCCAGCAGCTGGGCGGGACAGGGGTCGTTCTTC
-	TRBD1	TRBV29-1	TRBJ2-1	CSARTGGFINNEQFF	TGCAGCGCCAGGACAGGGGGTTTTATAAACAATGAGCAGTTCTTC
-	TRBD2	TRBV27	TRBJ2-7	CASSSRTSGSRYEQYF	TGTGCCAGCAGTTCCCGGACTAGCGGGAGTCGGTACGAGCAGTACTTC
-	-	TRBV5-1	TRBJ1-2	CASSLVTENYGYTF	TGCGCCAGCAGCTTGGTTACAGAAAACTATGGCTACACCTTC
-	-	TRBV9	TRBJ1-2	CASSVDLAGTQYGYTF	TGTGCCAGCAGCGTAGATCTGGCGGGAACTCAGTATGGCTACACCTTC
-	-	TRBV4-1	TRBJ1-5	CASSQAPGLSNQPQHF	TGCGCCAGCAGCCAAGCTCCAGGGTTAAGCAATCAGCCCCAGCATTTT
-	TRBD1	TRBV4-2	TRBJ2-2	CASSPGQGNTGELFF	TGTGCCAGCAGCCCGGGACAGGGGAACACCGGGGAGCTGTTTTTT
once	-	TRBV7-9	TRBJ2-5	CASSPRKREETQYF	TGTGCCAGCAGCCCGAGAAAGAGGGAGGAGACCCAGTACTTC
-	-	TRBV6-5	TRBJ1-2	CATAGTSDYGYTF	TGTGCCACGGCCGGGACTTCGGACTATGGCTACACCTTC
once	-	TRBV9	TRBJ1-5	CASSYDTDQPQHF	TGTGCCAGCAGCTATGACACTGATCAGCCCCAGCATTTT
-	TRBD1	TRBV6-6	TRBJ2-1	CASSLDRVNEQFF	TGTGCCAGCAGTCTAGACAGGGTGAACGAGCAGTTCTTC
-	-	TRBV19	TRBJ2-7	CAVRGTQFEQYF	TGTGCCGTCCGTGGAACCCAGTTCGAGCAGTACTTC
-	TRBD2	TRBV28	TRBJ2-7	CASSGLRGVAGAHEQYF	TGTGCCAGCAGCGGGCTCCGAGGGGTAGCGGGAGCTCACGAGCAGTACTTC
-	TRBD2	TRBV10-2	TRBJ2-7	CASSDLSLRGDEQYF	TGCGCCAGCAGTGATCTGAGCCTCCGGGGGGACGAGCAGTACTTC
-	TRBD1	TRBV7-8	TRBJ2-1	CASSPRGQGGSYNEQFF	TGTGCCAGCAGCCCCCGAGGACAGGGCGGGTCCTACAATGAGCAGTTCTTC
-	-	TRBV4-3	TRBJ2-7	CASSQERTRYYEQYF	TGCGCCAGCAGCCAAGAGCGGACACGGTACTACGAGCAGTACTTC
-	TRBD1	TRBV2	TRBJ1-1	CASSDREMNTEAFF	TGTGCCAGCAGCGACAGGGAAATGAACACTGAAGCTTTCTTT
once	-	TRBV7-8	TRBJ2-7	CASSYRATYEQYF	TGTGCCAGCAGCTACAGGGCAACCTACGAGCAGTACTTC
-	-	TRBV27	TRBJ2-2	CASSLQGPRYGELFF	TGTGCCAGCAGTTTACAGGGGCCTCGGTATGGGGAGCTGTTTTTT
-	-	TRBV23-1	TRBJ1-5	CASSQSRQTFHSNQPQHF	TGCGCCAGCAGTCAATCGAGACAGACCTTCCATAGCAATCAGCCCCAGCATTTT
-	-	TRBV7-9	TRBJ2-3	CASSLGQKSTDTQYF	TGTGCCAGCAGCTTAGGTCAGAAGTCCACAGATACGCAGTATTTT
-	-	TRBV9	TRBJ2-5	CASSPPGRRSRETQYF	TGTGCCAGCAGCCCCCCCGGACGTCGGTCACGGGAGACCCAGTACTTC
-	TRBD2	TRBV27	TRBJ2-2	CASSWVAGGLGGTGELFF	TGTGCCAGCAGTTGGGTAGCGGGAGGGCTGGGAGGTACCGGGGAGCTGTTTTTT
-	-	TRBV7-3	TRBJ2-7	CASSLGGRSVPREQYF	TGTGCCAGCAGCTTAGGTGGAAGATCGGTGCCTAGGGAGCAGTACTTC
once	-	TRBV6-6	TRBJ1-2	CASSYSEGVYGYTF	TGTGCCAGCAGTTACTCTGAAGGGGTGTACGGCTACACCTTC
-	-	TRBV27	TRBJ2-1	CASSKVGGSYNEQFF	TGTGCCAGCTCAAAAGTGGGGGGATCCTACAATGAGCAGTTCTTC
-	TRBD2	TRBV5-1	TRBJ2-6	CASSRGAGITSGANVLTF	TGCGCCAGCAGCCGGGGAGCGGGGATCACCTCTGGGGCCAACGTCCTGACTTTC
-	-	TRBV11-3	TRBJ2-1	CASSSTDFRHNEQFF	TGTGCCAGCAGCTCTACGGACTTTCGCCACAATGAGCAGTTCTTC
few	-	TRBV28	TRBJ1-4	CASSLFQVGEKLFF	TGTGCCAGCAGTTTGTTTCAGGTCGGGGAAAAACTGTTTTTT
-	-	TRBV6-6	TRBJ1-2	CASSYYEGYTF	TGTGCCAGCAGTTACTACGAAGGCTACACCTTC
-	TRBD1	TRBV5-1	TRBJ2-7	CASSAGTGSYEQYF	TGCGCCAGCAGCGCTGGGACAGGCTCCTACGAGCAGTACTTC